Below, one TCR beta chain is given with its context. Its antigen remains unknown. This was a survey-level run. Clones were sequenced by immunoSEQ multiplex PCR, and TCRdb holds only the in-frame ones, with some missing. The table records over 30,000 clones, 80% to 90% of them present only once. Trimming at V came to 0 bases and at J to 4 bases, leaving 3 bases not matched to a gene. CDR1 and CDR2 from the germline V gene are LNHDA and SQIVND (reference sequence). The CDR3 runs to 16 residues. This sample was taken from a study of pediatric ulcerative colitis. Study findings and constraints: In rectum, acute severe colitis had expanded clones and less diversity. Compared with controls, ulcerative colitis showed greater blood-rectum clone sharing.

During colonoscopy, one to two rectal pinch biopsies were collected. This chain uses TRBV19 with TRBJ1-2, with TRBD1 matching 12 bases. The TCR sequence derives from a boy aged 5-17 years with mild ulcerative colitis. The material sequenced was gut tissue. This CDR3 reads CASSIEGTGGLYGYTF. The CDR3 bases are TGTGCCAGTAGTATAGAGGGGACAGGGGGCCTCTATGGCTACACCTTC.